This passage covers 16 T cell receptor beta chains from one sample sequenced in a study of T cell clonality in common variable immunodeficiency. Profiled with immunoSEQ multiplex PCR; TCRdb holds only in-frame clones, not every one. The sample contains 40,000 to 65,000 clones, none of them singletons. The source material was peripheral blood mononuclear cells. The receptors come from a person aged 18-69 years in good health.

This clone was seen at least ten times. The read falls 3 residues short of the CDR3 end, and the missing part is taken from the germline J gene. The chain has TRBV30 and TRBJ2-2; weak D call: TRBD1 (6 bases). Trimming pared 7 bases from V and 8 bases from J, leaving 20 bases between. The CDR3 runs 14 residues. The germline V gene has CDR1 GTSNPN and CDR2 SVGIG (reference sequence). Here the CDR3 reads CAFHQGQLIGELFF. The CDR3 bases that were read are TGTGCCTTCCATCAAGGACAGTTAATTGGGGAG.

This clone was detected a few times. The CDR3 goes on 3 residues after the read ends, and that part is filled in from the germline J gene. The chain couples TRBV30 to TRBJ2-2, with D tentatively TRBD1 (6 bases). Germline V lookup: CDR1 GTSNPN, CDR2 SVGIG (reference sequence). CDR3 length: 15 amino acids. This CDR3 reads CAWSATGLPNEKLFF. The covered CDR3 bases are TGTGCCTGGAGTGCAACAGGGCTCCCTAATGAAAAG.

This clone was recorded many times. The sequence runs out 3 residues before the end of the CDR3; the remainder is reconstructed from the germline J gene. The V gene is TRBV20-1, the J gene TRBJ2-5; D is uncertain. V was cut by 3 bases and J by 5 bases, with 7 bases left in between. From germline, CDR1 is DFQATT and CDR2 SNEGSKA (reference sequence). This CDR3 is built from 11 residues. The covered CDR3 bases are TGCAGTGCTAGCCATAGTGAGACC. Its protein product is CSASHSET. The whole CDR3 reads CSASHSETQYF.

This clone has a handful of counts. Coverage ceases 3 residues before the CDR3 finishes, and the germline J gene fills in the end. The chain joins TRBV19 to TRBJ1-2; the D gene is possibly TRBD1 (5 bases). Germline CDR1 LNHDA, CDR2 SQIVND (reference sequence). The CDR3 sequence is 17 residues long. CDR3 sequence reads: CASSIDGTANSGDTYTF. CDR3 DNA, as far as it was read: TGTGCCAGTAGTATAGACGGGACTGCGAACTCGGGAGATACC.

This clone was seen many times. The read gets to within 3 residues of the CDR3 end, and the germline J gene fills in the rest. The rearrangement uses TRBV30 and TRBJ2-3; D gene uncertain. The V gene's germline CDR1 is GTSNPN and CDR2 SVGIG (reference sequence). Deletions cut 4 bases from V and 4 bases from J, with 12 bases between. The CDR3 is 13 residues long. The part of the CDR3 DNA that was read is TGTGCCTGGAATCCCGGGTGGGCAGATACG. It codes for CAWNPGWADT. The whole CDR3 reads CAWNPGWADTQYF.

This clone was seen ten or more times. CDR3 region: CASSYPGQGVPQHF. The CDR3 DNA, read in part, is TGTGCCAGCAGTTACCCGGGACAGGGGGTGCCC. This sequence joins TRBV6-2 or TRBV6-3 and TRBJ1-5; 11 bases are shared with TRBD1. The read gets to within 3 residues of the CDR3 end, and the germline J gene fills in the rest. The CDR3 is 14 amino acids. Germline assignment: CDR1 MNHEY and CDR2 SVGEGT. With V trimmed by 2 bases and J by 9 bases, 3 bases remained unmatched.

This clone was seen many times. Read data end 3 residues before the CDR3 end; the end is taken from the germline J gene. The rearrangement uses TRBV2 and TRBJ2-5, with unresolved D. The germline V gene encodes CDR1 SNHLY and CDR2 FYNNEI. The V gene lost 4 bases and the J gene lost 0 bases, with 9 bases spanning the gap. This CDR3 contains 14 residues. The covered CDR3 bases are TGTGCCAGCAGTGCCGGAGCGTACCAAGAGACC. It codes for CASSAGAYQET. The whole CDR3 protein is CASSAGAYQETQYF.

This clone was seen repeatedly, ten times or more. The CDR3 end lies 3 residues beyond the end of the read and is filled in from the germline J gene. This rearrangement joins TRBV18 to TRBJ2-6; weak D call: TRBD1 (6 bases). The germline V gene has CDR1 KGHSH and CDR2 LQKENI. V was pared by 5 bases and J by 11 bases, with 16 bases between. The CDR3 is made up of 14 amino acids. Partial CDR3 DNA: TGTGCCAGCTCAGTGGACAGAGGTCCCTACGTC. Translating it yields CASSVDRGPYV. The CDR3 as a whole reads CASSVDRGPYVLTF.

This clone was counted many times. The junction departs from the called germline gene at one end, perhaps through a read error. The CDR3 goes on 3 residues after the read ends, and that part is filled in from the germline J gene. The chain combines TRBV7-7 with TRBJ2-2; TRBD2 is a possible D gene (5 bases). CDR3 length equals 14 residues. The germline gives CDR1 SSHAT, CDR2 FNYEAQ (reference sequence). The CDR3 reads CASSLALVAGELFF. CDR3 DNA (partial): TGTGCTAGCAGCTTAGCGCTAGTTGCCGGGGAG.

In its sample, this clone was seen many times. The CDR3 goes on 3 residues after the read ends, and that part is filled in from the germline J gene. V gene TRBV7-3 combines with J gene TRBJ1-2, with a weak D call TRBD1 (5 bases). Germline V gives CDR1 SGHTA, CDR2 FQGTGA. The CDR3 has 13 amino acids. Partial CDR3 DNA: TGTGCCAGCAGCTTAAGCAGGGCACACGGC. This gives the protein CASSLSRAHG. In full, the CDR3 is CASSLSRAHGYTF.

This clone was seen repeatedly, ten times or more. The sequence runs out 3 residues before the end of the CDR3; the remainder is reconstructed from the germline J gene. The V call is TRBV10-3, the J call TRBJ1-3, with 7 bases identical to TRBD1. The CDR3 sequence is 15 residues long. Germline CDR1 and CDR2: ENHRY and SYGVKD. V was clipped by 3 bases and J by 1 base; unmatched bases: 3. Incomplete CDR3 DNA: TGTGCCATCAGTGACAGGGGGAGGTCTGGAAACACC. It translates to CAISDRGRSGNT. Given in full, the CDR3 is CAISDRGRSGNTIYF.

This clone was counted at least ten times. The read terminates 3 residues ahead of where the CDR3 ends, so the germline J gene completes it. V gene TRBV7-3 combines with J gene TRBJ2-2; no clear D gene. This CDR3 has 15 residues. Trimming cost V 5 bases and J 4 bases, with 14 bases left between them. Germline CDR1 reads SGHTA; CDR2 reads FQGTGA. CDR3 in amino acids: CASSPTASSTGELFF. The CDR3 bases that were read are TGTGCCAGCAGCCCCACCGCGTCGAGCACCGGGGAG.

This clone showed up many times. Read sequence stops 3 residues before the CDR3 end, and the germline J gene provides the missing end. This chain uses TRBV4-1 with TRBJ2-2; TRBD1 matches at 7 bases. In germline, CDR1 is MGHRA, CDR2 YSYEKL. The CDR3 is made up of 16 amino acids. Germline trimming cut 2 bases from V and 2 bases from J; bases unmatched to any gene: 5. CDR3 sequence reads: CASSQLGTDNTGELFF. The sequenced CDR3 bases are TGCGCCAGCAGCCAACTCGGGACAGATAACACCGGGGAG.

There are many counts of this clone. The read halts 3 residues ahead of the CDR3 end, with the missing end drawn from the germline J gene. This chain joins TRBV6-1 and TRBJ2-1, with 7 bases aligning to TRBD2. Germline V gene sequence: CDR1 MNHNS, CDR2 SASEGT. V trimming: 4 bases; J trimming: 6 bases; junction bases outside the gene matches: 3. The CDR3 runs to 13 residues. This CDR3 is CASSGPGGNEQFF. CDR3 DNA (partial): TGTGCCAGCAGTGGGCCGGGGGGCAATGAG.

A few counts support this clone. The CDR3 is cut off 3 residues early in the read; its end comes from the germline J gene. The rearrangement uses TRBV30 and TRBJ1-1; D gene unclear. In germline, CDR1 is GTSNPN, CDR2 SVGIG (reference sequence). CDR3 length: 14 residues. The CDR3 protein is CAWSVLAGLHEAFF. The part of the CDR3 DNA that was read is TGTGCCTGGAGTGTACTAGCGGGATTGCATGAG.

Concerning this clone: The read stops 3 residues short of the end of the CDR3; the missing end is completed from the germline J gene. The V and J genes are TRBV30 and TRBJ2-7; TRBD1 aligns across 9 bases. From germline, CDR1 is GTSNPN and CDR2 SVGIG (reference sequence). The ends lost 5 bases at V and 5 bases at J; junction bases unmatched: 13. The CDR3 has 15 amino acids. The CDR3 bases that were read are TGTGCCTGGGTCCCCACCGGACAGGGGACCAACGAG. Residues: CAWVPTGQGTNE. In full, the CDR3 is CAWVPTGQGTNEQYF. The entire variable domain, with the rest obtained from reference TRBV30 and TRBJ2-7, is as follows: SQTIHQWPATLVQPVGSPLSLECTVEGTSNPNLYWYRQAAGRGLQLLFYSVGIGQISSEVPQNLSASRPQDRQFILSSKKLLLSDSGFYLCAWVPTGQGTNEQYFGPGTRLTVT.